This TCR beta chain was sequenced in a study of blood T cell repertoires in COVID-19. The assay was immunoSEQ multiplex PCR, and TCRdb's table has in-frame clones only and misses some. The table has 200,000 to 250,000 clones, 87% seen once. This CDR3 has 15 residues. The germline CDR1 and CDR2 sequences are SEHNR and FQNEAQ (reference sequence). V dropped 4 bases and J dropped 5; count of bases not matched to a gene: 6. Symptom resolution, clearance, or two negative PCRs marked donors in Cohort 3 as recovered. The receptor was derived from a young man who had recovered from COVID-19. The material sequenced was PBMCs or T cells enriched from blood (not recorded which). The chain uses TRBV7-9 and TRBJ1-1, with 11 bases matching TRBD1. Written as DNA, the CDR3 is TGTGCCAGCAGCTCCCGGACAGGGGGCAGGACTGAAGCTTTCTTT. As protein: CASSSRTGGRTEAFF.